This T cell receptor (beta chain) was identified in a study of blood T cells in healthy people across ages. The CDR3 has 16 residues. Germline assignment: CDR1 SGHRS and CDR2 YFSETQ. V gave up 3 bases and J gave up 5 bases, with 20 bases separating them. A second PCR of 7 to 11 cycles used a sample-barcoded 5' primer and a J-beta primer mix. MiXCR, applied by TCRdb to the 5' RACE reads, yields one record per CDR3 protein. Here the sample spans a few hundred thousand distinct CDR3 sequences, 25% to 35% being singletons. The data also belong to a second study, concerning T cells of mothers and their children.

This clonotype was obtained from a boy aged 2-9 years in good health. Sequences were obtained from blood. The rearrangement uses TRBV5-1 and TRBJ1-1; D is perhaps TRBD1 (6 bases). The CDR3 region is CASSSRDKKTGTEAFF. DNA for the CDR3: TGCGCCAGCAGCTCCCGGGACAAGAAAACGGGGACTGAAGCTTTCTTT.